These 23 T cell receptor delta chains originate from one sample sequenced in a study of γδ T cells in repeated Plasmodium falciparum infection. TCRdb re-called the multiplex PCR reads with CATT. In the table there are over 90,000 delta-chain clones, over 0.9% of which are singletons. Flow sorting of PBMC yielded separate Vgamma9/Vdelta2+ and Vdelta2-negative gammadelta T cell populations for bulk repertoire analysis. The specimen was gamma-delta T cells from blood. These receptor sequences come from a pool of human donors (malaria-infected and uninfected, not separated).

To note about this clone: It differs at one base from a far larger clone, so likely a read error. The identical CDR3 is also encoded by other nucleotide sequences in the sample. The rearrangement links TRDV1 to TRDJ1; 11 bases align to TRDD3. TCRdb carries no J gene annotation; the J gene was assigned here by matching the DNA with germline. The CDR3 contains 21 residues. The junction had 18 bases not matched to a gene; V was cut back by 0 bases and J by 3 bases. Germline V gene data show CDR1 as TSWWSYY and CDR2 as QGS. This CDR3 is CALGELHPTPDGGYDPDKLIF. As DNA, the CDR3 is TGTGCTCTTGGGGAACTCCACCCTACCCCAGATGGGGGATACGACCCCGATAAACTCATCTTT.

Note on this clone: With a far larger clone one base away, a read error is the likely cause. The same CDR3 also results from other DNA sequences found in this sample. For the CDR3, the DNA is TGTGCCTGTGACTCCGGGTACTGGGGGATACGCGGGGAAAACACCGATAAACTCATCTTC. Its protein product is CACDSGYWGIRGENTDKLIF. A V gene of TRDV2 was called, but no J gene was assigned; the listed D gene, TRDD3, was not tested against the DNA. CDR3 length: 20 residues. Germline lookup yields CDR1 GEAIGNYY and CDR2 EKD.

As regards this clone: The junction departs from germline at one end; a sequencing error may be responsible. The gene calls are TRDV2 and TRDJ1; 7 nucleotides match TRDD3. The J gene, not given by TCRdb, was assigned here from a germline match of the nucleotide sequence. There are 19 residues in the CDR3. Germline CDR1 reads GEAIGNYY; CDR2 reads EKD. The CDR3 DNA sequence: TGTGCCTGCGACCGGATGGGGGGGATTCGCCAAATACACACAGATAAACTCATCTTT. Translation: CACDRMGGIRQIHTDKLIF.

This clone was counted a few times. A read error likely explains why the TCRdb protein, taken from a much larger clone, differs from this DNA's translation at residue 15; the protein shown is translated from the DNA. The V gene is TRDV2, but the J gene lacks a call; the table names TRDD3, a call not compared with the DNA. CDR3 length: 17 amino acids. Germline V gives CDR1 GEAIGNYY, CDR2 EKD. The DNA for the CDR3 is TGTGCCTGTGATCCGTTGGGGGATACGATTGAGAACGATAAACCCATCTTT. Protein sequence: CACDPLGDTIENDKPIF.

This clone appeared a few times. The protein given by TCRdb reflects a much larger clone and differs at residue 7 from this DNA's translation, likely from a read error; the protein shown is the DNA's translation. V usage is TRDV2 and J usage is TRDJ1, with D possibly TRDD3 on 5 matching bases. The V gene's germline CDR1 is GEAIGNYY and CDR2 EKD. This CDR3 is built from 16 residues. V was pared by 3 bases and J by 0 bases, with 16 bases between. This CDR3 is CACDPLVDKYTDKLIF. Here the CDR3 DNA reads TGTGCCTGTGACCCTCTGGTGGATAAGTACACCGATAAACTCATCTTT.

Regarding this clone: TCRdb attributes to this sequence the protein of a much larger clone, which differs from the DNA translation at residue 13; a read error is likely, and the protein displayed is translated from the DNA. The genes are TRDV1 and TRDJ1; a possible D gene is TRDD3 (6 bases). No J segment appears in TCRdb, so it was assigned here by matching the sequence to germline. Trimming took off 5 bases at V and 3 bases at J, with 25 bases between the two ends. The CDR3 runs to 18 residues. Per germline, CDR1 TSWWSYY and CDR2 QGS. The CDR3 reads CALGKATVGASGADKLIF. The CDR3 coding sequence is TGTGCTCTTGGGAAAGCTACCGTGGGGGCCTCGGGGGCCGATAAACTCATCTTT.

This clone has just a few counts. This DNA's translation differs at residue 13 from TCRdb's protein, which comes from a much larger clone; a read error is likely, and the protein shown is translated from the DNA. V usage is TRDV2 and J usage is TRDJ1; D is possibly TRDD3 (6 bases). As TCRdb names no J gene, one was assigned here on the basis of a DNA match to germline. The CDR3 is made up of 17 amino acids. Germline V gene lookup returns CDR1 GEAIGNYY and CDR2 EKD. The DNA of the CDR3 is TGTGCCTGTGACACCCCTTGGGGGGAGCCTGACACCGGTAAACTCATCTTT. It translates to CACDTPWGEPDTGKLIF.

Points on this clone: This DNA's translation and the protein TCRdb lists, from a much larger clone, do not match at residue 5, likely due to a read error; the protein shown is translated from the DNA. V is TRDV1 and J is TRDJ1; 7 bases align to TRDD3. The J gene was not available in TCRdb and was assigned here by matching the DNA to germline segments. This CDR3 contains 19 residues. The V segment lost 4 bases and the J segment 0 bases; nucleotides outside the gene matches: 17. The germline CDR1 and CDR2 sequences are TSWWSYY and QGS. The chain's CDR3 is CALGGPSSLGVHHTDKLIF. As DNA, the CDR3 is TGTGCTCTTGGGGGGCCTAGTAGTCTGGGGGTCCACCACACCGATAAACTCATCTTT.

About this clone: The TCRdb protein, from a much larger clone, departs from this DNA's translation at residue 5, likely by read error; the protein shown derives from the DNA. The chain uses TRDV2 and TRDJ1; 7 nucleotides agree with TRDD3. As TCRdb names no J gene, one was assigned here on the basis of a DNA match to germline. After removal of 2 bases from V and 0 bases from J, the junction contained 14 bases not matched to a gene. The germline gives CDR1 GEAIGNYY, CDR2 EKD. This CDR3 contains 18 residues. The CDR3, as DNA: TGTGCCTGTGACATGCTGGGGGCTGAGAACTTGTACACCGATAAACTCATCTTT. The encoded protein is CACDMLGAENLYTDKLIF.

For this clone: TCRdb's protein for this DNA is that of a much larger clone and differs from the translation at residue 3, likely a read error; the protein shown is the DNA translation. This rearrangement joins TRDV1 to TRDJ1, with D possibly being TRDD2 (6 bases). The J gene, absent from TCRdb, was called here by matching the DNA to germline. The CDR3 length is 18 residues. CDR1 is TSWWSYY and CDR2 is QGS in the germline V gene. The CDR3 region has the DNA TGTGCTTTTGGGGAACGGTTCCTAGCCCCTGGAATCCCAGCGAAACTCATCTTT. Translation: CAFGERFLAPGIPAKLIF.

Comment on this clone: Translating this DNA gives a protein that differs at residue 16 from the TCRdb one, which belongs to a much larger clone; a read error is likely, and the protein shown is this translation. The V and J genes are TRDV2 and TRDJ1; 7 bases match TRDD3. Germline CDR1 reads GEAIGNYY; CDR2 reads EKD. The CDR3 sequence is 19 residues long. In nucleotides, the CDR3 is TGTGCCTGTGACACCGTGGGCAGTGTGGTGGGGGACCACACCGATGAACTCATCTTT. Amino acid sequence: CACDTVGSVVGDHTDELIF.

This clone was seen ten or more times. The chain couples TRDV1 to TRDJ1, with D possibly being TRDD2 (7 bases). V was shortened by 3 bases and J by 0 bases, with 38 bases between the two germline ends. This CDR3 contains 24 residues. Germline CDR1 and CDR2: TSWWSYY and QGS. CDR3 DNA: TGTGCTCTTGGGGACCGGGGCCTTCCTCATTCATTTACTGGGCCCCACGGGTACACCGATAAACTCATCTTT. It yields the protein CALGDRGLPHSFTGPHGYTDKLIF.

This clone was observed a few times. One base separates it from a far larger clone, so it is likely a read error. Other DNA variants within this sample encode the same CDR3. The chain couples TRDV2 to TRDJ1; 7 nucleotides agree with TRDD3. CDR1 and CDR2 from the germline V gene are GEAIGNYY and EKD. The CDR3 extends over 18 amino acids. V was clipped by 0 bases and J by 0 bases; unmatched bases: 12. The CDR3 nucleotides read TGTGCCTGTGACACCGTGGGCGGGGGATTGCCTTACACCGATAAACTCATCTTT. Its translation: CACDTVGGGLPYTDKLIF.

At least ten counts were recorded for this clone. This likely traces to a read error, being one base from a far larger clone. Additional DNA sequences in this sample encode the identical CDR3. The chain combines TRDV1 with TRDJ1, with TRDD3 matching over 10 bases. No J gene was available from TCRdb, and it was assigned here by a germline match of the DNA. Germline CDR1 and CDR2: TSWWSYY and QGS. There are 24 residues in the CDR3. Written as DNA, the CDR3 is TGTGCTCTTGGGGAATCCCCAACCTCCTCGATGTACTGGGGGATCACCCCTCACACTGATAAACTCATCTTT. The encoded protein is CALGESPTSSMYWGITPHTDKLIF.

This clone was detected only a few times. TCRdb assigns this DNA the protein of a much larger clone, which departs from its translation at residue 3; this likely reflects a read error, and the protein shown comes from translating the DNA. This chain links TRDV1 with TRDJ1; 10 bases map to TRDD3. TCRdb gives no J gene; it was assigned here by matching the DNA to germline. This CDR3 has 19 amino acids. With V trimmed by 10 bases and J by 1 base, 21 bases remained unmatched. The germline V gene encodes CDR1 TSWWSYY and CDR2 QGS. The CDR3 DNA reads TGTGCTCCTTCCTTCGCTGGGGGATATCGACTCCGCGGCACCGATAAACTCATCTTT. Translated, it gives CAPSFAGGYRLRGTDKLIF.

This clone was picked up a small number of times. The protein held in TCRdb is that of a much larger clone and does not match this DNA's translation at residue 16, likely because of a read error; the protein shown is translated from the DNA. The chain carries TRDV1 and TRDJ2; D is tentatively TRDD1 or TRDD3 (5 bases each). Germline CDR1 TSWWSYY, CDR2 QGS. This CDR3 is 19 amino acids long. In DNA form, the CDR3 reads TGTGCTCTTGGGTGGCTACGTGCCAGTAGACTGGAAATGACAGCAAAACTCTTCTTT. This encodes CALGWLRASRLEMTAKLFF.

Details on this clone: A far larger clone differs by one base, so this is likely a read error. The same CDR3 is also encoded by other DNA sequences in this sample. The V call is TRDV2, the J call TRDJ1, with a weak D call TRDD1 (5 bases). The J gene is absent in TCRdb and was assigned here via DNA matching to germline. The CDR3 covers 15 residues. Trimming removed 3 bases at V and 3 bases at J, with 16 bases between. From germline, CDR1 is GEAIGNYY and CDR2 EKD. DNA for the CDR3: TGTGCCTGTGACGAAATGAGGGACACCCCCGATAAACTCATCTTT. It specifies CACDEMRDTPDKLIF.

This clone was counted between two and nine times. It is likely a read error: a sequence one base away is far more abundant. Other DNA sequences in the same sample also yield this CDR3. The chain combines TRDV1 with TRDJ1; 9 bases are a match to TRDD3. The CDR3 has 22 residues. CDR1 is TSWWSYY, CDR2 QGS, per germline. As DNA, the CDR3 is TGTGCTCTTGGGGAAAGAAGATTGATTCCCTTCCCGACTGGGGGAAACACCGACAAACTCATCTTT. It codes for CALGERRLIPFPTGGNTDKLIF.

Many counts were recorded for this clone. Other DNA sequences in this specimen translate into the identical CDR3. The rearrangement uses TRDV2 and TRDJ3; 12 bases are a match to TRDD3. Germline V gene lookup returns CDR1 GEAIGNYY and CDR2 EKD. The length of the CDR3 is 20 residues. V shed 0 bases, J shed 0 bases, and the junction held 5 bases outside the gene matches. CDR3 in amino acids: CACDTVLGDTDSWDTRQMFF. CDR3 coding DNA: TGTGCCTGTGACACCGTACTGGGGGATACCGACTCCTGGGACACCCGACAGATGTTTTTC.

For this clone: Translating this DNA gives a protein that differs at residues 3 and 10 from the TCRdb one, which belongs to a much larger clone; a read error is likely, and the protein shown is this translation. CDR3 protein: CARDTGLLGVTDKLIF. CDR3 DNA: TGTGCCCGTGACACCGGACTACTGGGGGTTACCGATAAACTCATCTTT. The rearrangement joins TRDV2 to TRDJ1, with TRDD3 matching over 8 bases. Germline-derived CDR1 and CDR2 are GEAIGNYY and EKD. The CDR3 runs to 16 residues.

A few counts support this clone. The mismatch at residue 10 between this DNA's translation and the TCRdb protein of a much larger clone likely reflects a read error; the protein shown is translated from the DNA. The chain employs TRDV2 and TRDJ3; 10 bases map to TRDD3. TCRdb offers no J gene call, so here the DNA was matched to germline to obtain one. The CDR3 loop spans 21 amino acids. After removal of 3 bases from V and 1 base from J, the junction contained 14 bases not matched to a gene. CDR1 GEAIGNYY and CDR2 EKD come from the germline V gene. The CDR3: CACDPILGDAGASWDTRQMFF. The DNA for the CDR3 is TGTGCCTGTGACCCAATACTGGGGGATGCGGGAGCGTCCTGGGACACCCGACAGATGTTTTTC.

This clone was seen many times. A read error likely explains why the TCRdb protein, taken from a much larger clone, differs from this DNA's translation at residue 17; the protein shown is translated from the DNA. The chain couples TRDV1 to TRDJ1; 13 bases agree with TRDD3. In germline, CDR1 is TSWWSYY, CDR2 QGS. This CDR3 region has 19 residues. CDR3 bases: TGTGCTCTCAATCACAAGGCAAACTGGGGGATACGGCCCACCGATAAACCCATCTTT. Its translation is CALNHKANWGIRPTDKPIF.

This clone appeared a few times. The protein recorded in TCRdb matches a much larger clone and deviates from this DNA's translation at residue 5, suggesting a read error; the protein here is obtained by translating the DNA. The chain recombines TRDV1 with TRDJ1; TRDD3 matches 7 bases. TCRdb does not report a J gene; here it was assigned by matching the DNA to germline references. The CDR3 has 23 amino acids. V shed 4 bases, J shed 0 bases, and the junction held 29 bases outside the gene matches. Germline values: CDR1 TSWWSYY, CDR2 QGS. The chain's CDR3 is CALGGLINCPYKSGDMDTDKLIF. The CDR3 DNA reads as TGTGCTCTTGGGGGACTAATAAATTGCCCTTACAAATCTGGGGATATGGACACCGATAAACTCATCTTT.